A selection of T cell receptor beta chains follows, all from one sample in a study of T cell responses to AZD1222 COVID-19 vaccine. Clones were sequenced by immunoSEQ multiplex PCR, and TCRdb holds only the in-frame ones, with some missing. The profile shows about 160,000 clones, roughly nine tenths of them singletons. The specimen comprised peripheral blood, sampled 28 days after the second AZD1222 dose. The source of these receptors is an adult who received the AZD1222 COVID-19 vaccine. Both conserved end residues are part of each CDR3. D genes are given only for firm matches. Clone size is stated in some rows and not others, as once, few, many or a class when expanded.

CDR3 length: 13
V gene: TRBV27
J gene: TRBJ2-7
D gene: NA
clone size: NA
CDR3 DNA: TGTGCCAGCAGTAGACGGAACGACTACGAGCAGTACTTC
CDR3 protein: CASSRRNDYEQYF

CDR3 length: 13
V gene: TRBV28
J gene: TRBJ1-2
D gene: TRBD1
clone size: once
CDR3 DNA: TGTGCCAGCAGAACAGGGGGCGGGTATGGCTACACCTTC
CDR3 protein: CASRTGGGYGYTF

CDR3 length: 13
V gene: TRBV12-3/TRBV12-4
J gene: TRBJ2-1
D gene: TRBD2
clone size: NA
CDR3 DNA: TGTGCCAGCAGCCGGGGGGGCCGGGATGAGCAGTTCTTC
CDR3 protein: CASSRGGRDEQFF

CDR3 length: 15
V gene: TRBV3-1/TRBV3-2
J gene: TRBJ1-2
D gene: TRBD1
clone size: NA
CDR3 DNA: TGTGCCAGCAGCCCGTGGACAGGGGAGTACTATGGCTACACCTTC
CDR3 protein: CASSPWTGEYYGYTF

CDR3 length: 12
V gene: TRBV12-3/TRBV12-4
J gene: TRBJ1-3
D gene: NA
clone size: NA
CDR3 DNA: TGTGCCAGCAGCCCCTTTGACTTAACCATATATTTT
CDR3 protein: CASSPFDLTIYF

CDR3 length: 14
V gene: TRBV6-5
J gene: TRBJ2-1
D gene: TRBD2
clone size: NA
CDR3 DNA: TGTGCCAGCAGTTACACAGCGGGGCACAATGAGCAGTTCTTC
CDR3 protein: CASSYTAGHNEQFF

CDR3 length: 17
V gene: TRBV5-8
J gene: TRBJ2-6
D gene: TRBD1
clone size: NA
CDR3 DNA: TGTGCCAGCAGCTCCACAGGGGACAGCTCTGGGGCCAACGTCCTGACTTTC
CDR3 protein: CASSSTGDSSGANVLTF

CDR3 length: 13
V gene: TRBV12-5
J gene: TRBJ2-3
D gene: NA
clone size: many
CDR3 DNA: TGTGCTAGTGGTTTGGCCTCATCGGATACGCAGTATTTT
CDR3 protein: CASGLASSDTQYF

CDR3 length: 12
V gene: TRBV7-9
J gene: TRBJ1-2
D gene: NA
clone size: NA
CDR3 DNA: TGTGCCAGCAGCCACAGTAACTATGGCTACACCTTC
CDR3 protein: CASSHSNYGYTF

CDR3 length: 15
V gene: TRBV6-2/TRBV6-3
J gene: TRBJ1-1
D gene: NA
clone size: NA
CDR3 DNA: TGTGCCAGCAGTTATAGCACCGAGCGCTACCGAGGGGCTTTCTTT
CDR3 protein: CASSYSTERYRGAFF

CDR3 length: 13
V gene: TRBV4-2
J gene: TRBJ2-3
D gene: NA
clone size: NA
CDR3 DNA: TGTGCCAGCAGACACACACGCTCGGATACGCAGTATTTT
CDR3 protein: CASRHTRSDTQYF

CDR3 length: 21
V gene: TRBV5-1
J gene: TRBJ2-7
D gene: TRBD2
clone size: few
CDR3 DNA: TGCGCCAGCAGCTCCACGCGACAGGGGCCAGCGGGAGGGCCTACCTCCTACGAGCAGTACTTC
CDR3 protein: CASSSTRQGPAGGPTSYEQYF